This passage covers 31 T cell receptor beta chains from one sample sequenced in a study of graft-versus-host responses after intestinal transplantation (dated by TCRdb to the early 2020s). Library construction relied on the immunoSEQ multiplex PCR assay. This is the immuneACCESS table as TCRdb keeps it, with only in-frame sequences that have V and J called. A part of the clones is gone; compared with another copy, unresolved V genes explain less than half, and the rest is unexplained. In this sample the table shows 98,000 or so clones, 86% of which occur a single time. Clones ranked in the top ten supply 1.4% to 1.5% of the sample. The material sequenced was PBMCs, taken 255 days after intestinal transplant. These receptors were obtained from a human patient who received an intestinal transplant, so some T cells may come from the graft donor.

This clone occurred a few times. The V and J genes are TRBV21-1 and TRBJ1-4. TRBV21-1 is recorded as a pseudogene. This CDR3 is 11 amino acids long. CDR3 sequence (DNA): TGTGCCAGCAGCAGAAGCGGAAAACTGTTTTTT. Encoded protein: CASSRSGKLFF.

The chain combines TRBV4-1 with TRBJ2-2, with 9 bases identical to TRBD2. The V segment lost 5 bases and the J segment 6 bases; nucleotides outside the gene matches: 16. Looked up from germline, CDR1 is MGHRA and CDR2 is YSYEKL. CDR3 length: 18 amino acids. CDR3 coding DNA: TGCGCCAGCAGCGATTTAGCGGGAGCCCTTCTCGGGGCCGGGGAGCTGTTTTTT. Encoded protein: CASSDLAGALLGAGELFF.

This rearrangement joins TRBV6-1 to TRBJ2-7; 10 bases match TRBD2. The V gene's germline CDR1 is MNHNS and CDR2 SASEGT. The CDR3 contains 15 residues. V lost 1 base and J lost 4; bases outside the gene matches: 4. Here the CDR3 reads CASSEGTSGQYEQYF. In DNA form, the CDR3 reads TGTGCCAGCAGTGAAGGGACTAGCGGACAATACGAGCAGTACTTC.

The chain carries TRBV5-1 and TRBJ2-6; D ambiguous. From germline, CDR1 is SGHRS and CDR2 YFSETQ. V shed 0 bases and J shed 0 bases, with 4 bases lying between them. CDR3 length: 15 residues. CDR3 region: CASSLAVSGANVLTF. Written as DNA, the CDR3 is TGCGCCAGCAGCTTGGCAGTCTCTGGGGCCAACGTCCTGACTTTC.

In the case of this clone: Germline is not matched at one junction end, which may reflect a read error. V is TRBV6-4 and J is TRBJ1-5; D ambiguous. The CDR3 length is 15 residues. Germline loops: CDR1 MRHNA, CDR2 SNTAGT. The CDR3 sequence is CASRGIVGKNRPQHF. In nucleotides, the CDR3 is TGTGCCAGCCGCGGTATTGTGGGGAAAAATCGGCCCCAGCATTTT.

The chain uses TRBV4-1 and TRBJ1-2; D unclear. This CDR3 spans 14 amino acids. V lost 3 bases to trimming and J lost 2 bases, with 10 bases between them. Germline V CDR1 and CDR2: MGHRA, YSYEKL. CDR3 nucleotides: TGCGCCAGCAGCCAGCATATTGAGAACTATGGCTACACCTTC. Its translation: CASSQHIENYGYTF.

This clone was detected once. The gene calls are TRBV9 and TRBJ2-7; D is undetermined. Germline CDR1 and CDR2: SGDLS and YYNGEE. The CDR3 consists of 15 residues. The germline V and J ends were trimmed by 3 bases and 0 bases, with 13 bases remaining between them. The CDR3 spells CASSADPDLSYEQYV. Written as DNA, the CDR3 is TGTGCCAGCAGCGCAGATCCTGACCTCTCCTACGAGCAGTACGTC.

This chain links TRBV11-2 with TRBJ2-2; 9 bases are a match to TRBD2. Looked up from germline, CDR1 is SGHAT and CDR2 is FQNNGV. CDR3 size: 16 residues. J lost 1 base, V lost 5 bases, and 5 bases had no gene match. Here the CDR3 reads CASSRLAGVNTGELFF. The CDR3 region has the DNA TGTGCCAGCAGCCGCTTAGCGGGAGTGAACACCGGGGAGCTGTTTTTT.

The chain recombines TRBV10-3 with TRBJ2-2; D unresolved. V lost 6 bases and J lost 0, with 2 bases in between. Germline V lookup: CDR1 ENHRY, CDR2 SYGVKD. This CDR3 region has 12 residues. CDR3 nucleotide sequence: TGTGCCATCAGCGCGAACACCGGGGAGCTGTTTTTT. This codes for CAISANTGELFF.

The chain combines TRBV29-1 with TRBJ1-5; unclear D gene. CDR3 length: 13 amino acids. CDR1 SQVTM and CDR2 ANQGSEA come from the germline V gene. The V and J ends lost 3 bases and 7 bases respectively, with 13 bases between them. CDR3: CSVEPSPGQPQHF. In DNA form, the CDR3 reads TGCAGCGTTGAGCCCAGCCCCGGCCAGCCCCAGCATTTT.

This clone was recorded only once. The V call is TRBV20-1, the J call TRBJ1-1; D is unresolved. The length of the CDR3 is 11 residues. Germline assignment: CDR1 DFQATT and CDR2 SNEGSKA (reference sequence). V lost 3 bases and J lost 6, with 8 bases in between. The CDR3 reads CSASVDAEAFF. For the CDR3, the DNA is TGCAGTGCTAGCGTGGACGCTGAAGCTTTCTTT.

The chain joins TRBV7-8 to TRBJ2-7; TRBD1 matches 8 bases. The CDR3 spans 18 residues. CDR1 SGHVS and CDR2 FQNEAQ come from the germline V gene. V shed 2 bases and J 4 bases; nucleotides not matched to a gene: 16. The CDR3: CASSLRGLRQGRTYEQYF. The CDR3 DNA sequence: TGTGCCAGCAGCTTAAGGGGACTCCGACAGGGGAGAACATACGAGCAGTACTTC.

The DNA of the CDR3 is TGCGCCAGCAGCTTGAGGGACAGGGGAATGAACACTGAAGCTTTCTTT. Its protein is CASSLRDRGMNTEAFF. This chain joins TRBV5-1 and TRBJ1-1, with TRBD1 identical over 10 bases. The CDR3 consists of 16 residues. With 1 base clipped from V and 0 bases from J, the junction kept 3 bases outside the gene matches. From germline, CDR1 is SGHRS and CDR2 YFSETQ. The entire variable domain, with the rest obtained from reference TRBV5-1 and TRBJ1-1, is as follows: KAGVTQTPRYLIKTRGQQVTLSCSPISGHRSVSWYQQTPGQGLQFLFEYFSETQRNKGNFPGRFSGRQFSNSRSEMNVSTLELGDSALYLCASSLRDRGMNTEAFFGQGTRLTVV.

The chain is built from TRBV7-3 and TRBJ2-2, with 13 bases fitting TRBD2. V shed 6 bases, J shed 0 bases, and the junction held 10 bases outside the gene matches. This CDR3 has 19 residues. Germline lookup yields CDR1 SGHTA and CDR2 FQGTGA. As DNA, the CDR3 is TGTGCCAGCAGTTTACTCCGACTAGCGGGGGGATCGAACACCGGGGAGCTGTTTTTT. Residues: CASSLLRLAGGSNTGELFF.

This chain uses TRBV4-2 with TRBJ2-2, with a possible D match to TRBD1 (6 bases). The V gene's germline CDR1 is LGHNA and CDR2 YNFKEQ. This CDR3 has 17 residues. Trimming cost V 4 bases and J 1 base, with 16 bases left between them. CDR3 amino acids: CASSPGPRGLNTGELFF. For the CDR3, the DNA is TGTGCCAGCAGCCCGGGGCCCAGGGGTTTGAACACCGGGGAGCTGTTTTTT.

The V call is TRBV2, the J call TRBJ2-7, with unresolved D. The length of the CDR3 is 11 residues. The germline V and J ends were trimmed by 4 bases and 7 bases, with 8 bases remaining between them. Germline V CDR1 and CDR2: SNHLY, FYNNEI. The CDR3 DNA reads as TGTGCCAGCAGTGTATTGGGAGAGCAGTACTTC. It yields the protein CASSVLGEQYF.

The gene calls are TRBV11-3 and TRBJ2-3, with no clear D. V lost 2 bases to trimming and J lost 2 bases, with 5 bases between them. In germline, CDR1 is SGHNT, CDR2 YENEEA. This CDR3 has 13 amino acids. The CDR3 reads CASSLTNTDTQYF. DNA of the CDR3: TGTGCCAGCAGCTTAACAAACACAGATACGCAGTATTTT.

This rearrangement joins TRBV5-1 to TRBJ2-7; D unresolved. The germline V and J ends were trimmed by 4 bases and 2 bases, with 16 bases remaining between them. Germline values: CDR1 SGHRS, CDR2 YFSETQ. This CDR3 comprises 15 residues. The CDR3 bases are TGCGCCAGCAGCCTGGGCACTACCCTCCCCTACGAGCAGTACTTC. Protein: CASSLGTTLPYEQYF.

This clone was observed once. V usage is TRBV9 and J usage is TRBJ1-3, with 9 bases lining up with TRBD1. Looked up from germline, CDR1 is SGDLS and CDR2 is YYNGEE. With V trimmed by 4 bases and J by 4 bases, 3 bases remained unmatched. This CDR3 region has 14 residues. The CDR3 nucleotides are TGTGCCAGCAGCCCCGGGACAGGGGGAAACACCATATATTTT. It yields the protein CASSPGTGGNTIYF.

This clone was seen only once. V gene TRBV28 combines with J gene TRBJ2-3; no clear D gene. The CDR3 spans 15 residues. CDR1 and CDR2 (germline): MDHEN, SYDVKM. V was cut by 3 bases and J by 3 bases, with 13 bases left in between. This chain's CDR3 is CASSFRAVKTDTQYF. In nucleotides, the CDR3 is TGTGCCAGCAGTTTCCGGGCAGTCAAAACAGATACGCAGTATTTT.

The J gene is TRBJ2-1, the V gene TRBV7-2; TRBD2 agrees at 11 bases. Germline trimming cut 4 bases from V and 7 bases from J; bases unmatched to any gene: 9. This CDR3 is 16 amino acids long. The germline CDR1 and CDR2 sequences are SGHTA and FQGNSA. CDR3 protein: CASSSRLAGGPNEQFF. CDR3 DNA: TGTGCCAGCAGCTCGAGGTTAGCGGGGGGGCCGAATGAGCAGTTCTTC.

The chain uses TRBV28 and TRBJ2-7; D not certain. CDR3 length equals 16 residues. Per germline, CDR1 MDHEN and CDR2 SYDVKM. V was clipped by 4 bases and J by 1 base, with 17 bases between them. Written as DNA, the CDR3 is TGTGCCAGCAGTTCATCGTTGGGCGGCCAGTCCTACGAGCAGTACTTC. The encoded protein is CASSSSLGGQSYEQYF. Combining the CDR3 with reference TRBV28 and TRBJ2-7 gives the whole variable domain DVKVTQSSRYLVKRTGEKVFLECVQDMDHENMFWYRQDPGLGLRLIYFSYDVKMKEKGDIPEGYSVSREKKERFSLILESASTNQTSMYLCASSSSLGGQSYEQYFGPGTRLTVT.

The J gene is TRBJ1-1, the V gene TRBV2; D is undetermined. The CDR3 is 14 residues long. Trimming stripped 0 bases from V and 5 bases from J, with 10 bases between. Germline V gene lookup returns CDR1 SNHLY and CDR2 FYNNEI. The CDR3 region has the DNA TGTGCCAGCAGTGAAGCTAGCCTATTAACTGAAGCTTTCTTT. Its protein product is CASSEASLLTEAFF.

This clone was observed a few times. The chain carries TRBV7-6 and TRBJ2-1; perhaps TRBD1 as D (6 bases). Germline V gene data show CDR1 as SGHVS and CDR2 as FNYEAQ. The CDR3 runs to 18 residues. Trimming left V 1 base short and J 2 bases short, with 18 bases between. The CDR3 DNA reads TGTGCCAGCAGCTTAGGGGCAGTGTCGCCAGGGGCCTACAATGAGCAGTTCTTC. It codes for CASSLGAVSPGAYNEQFF.

This clone was seen a few times. The rearrangement links TRBV19 to TRBJ1-1; D is perhaps TRBD1 (6 bases). CDR3 length: 13 amino acids. In germline, CDR1 is LNHDA, CDR2 SQIVND (reference sequence). V lost 4 bases, J lost 3 bases, and 9 bases lay in between. For the CDR3, the DNA is TGTGCCAGTAGTACTGGACAGTACACTGAAGCTTTCTTT. Protein: CASSTGQYTEAFF. Full variable domain (outside the CDR3, taken from reference TRBV19 and TRBJ1-1): DGGITQSPKYLFRKEGQNVTLSCEQNLNHDAMYWYRQDPGQGLRLIYYSQIVNDFQKGDIAEGYSVSREKKESFPLTVTSAQKNPTAFYLCASSTGQYTEAFFGQGTRLTVV.

This chain connects TRBV5-4 to TRBJ2-5, with 7 bases fitting TRBD1. Germline lookup yields CDR1 SGHNT and CDR2 YYREEE (reference sequence). V lost 3 bases to trimming and J lost 5 bases; unmatched junction nucleotides: 13. This CDR3 is 16 amino acids long. The CDR3 loop reads CASSYTTGAGGETQYF. In DNA, the CDR3 is TGTGCCAGCAGCTATACCACAGGGGCCGGTGGGGAGACCCAGTACTTC.

The chain uses TRBV7-9 and TRBJ2-1; D gene ambiguous. V was clipped by 1 base and J by 4 bases, with 5 bases between them. Per germline, CDR1 SEHNR and CDR2 FQNEAQ (reference sequence). The CDR3 length is 13 residues. The CDR3 spells CASSLVEYNEQFF. CDR3 DNA sequence: TGTGCCAGCAGCTTAGTGGAGTACAATGAGCAGTTCTTC.

This clone was observed a single time. The chain joins TRBV7-9 to TRBJ1-2, with TRBD1 matching over 10 bases. CDR3 size: 15 residues. Germline-derived CDR1 and CDR2 are SEHNR and FQNEAQ (reference sequence). V lost 0 bases to trimming and J lost 7 bases; unmatched junction nucleotides: 5. The CDR3 sequence is CASSLAETGGFGYTF. CDR3 coding DNA: TGTGCCAGCAGCTTAGCCGAGACAGGGGGCTTTGGCTACACCTTC.

This clone was recorded once. This chain links TRBV29-1 with TRBJ2-2, with TRBD2 identical over 14 bases. Germline V lookup: CDR1 SQVTM, CDR2 ANQGSEA. The CDR3 is 16 amino acids. With V trimmed by 4 bases and J by 6 bases, 7 bases remained unmatched. The CDR3 loop reads CSVVGTSGGYAGELFF. The CDR3 DNA reads as TGCAGCGTTGTAGGGACTAGCGGGGGCTACGCCGGGGAGCTGTTTTTT.

This rearrangement joins TRBV4-1 to TRBJ1-5, with D possibly TRBD1 on 5 matching bases. The germline gives CDR1 MGHRA, CDR2 YSYEKL. The CDR3 is 14 residues long. V dropped 3 bases and J dropped 4 bases, with 10 bases sitting between them. CDR3 in amino acids: CASSQDDRNQPQHF. CDR3 in DNA: TGCGCCAGCAGCCAGGATGACAGAAATCAGCCCCAGCATTTT.

This chain joins TRBV7-2 and TRBJ2-5, with a weak D call TRBD2 (5 bases). This CDR3 has 13 amino acids. The germline V gene has CDR1 SGHTA and CDR2 FQGNSA. Deletions cut 5 bases from V and 5 bases from J, with 12 bases between. The CDR3 region has the DNA TGTGCCAGCAGCCCAGACTACCTGGAGACCCAGTACTTC. It codes for CASSPDYLETQYF.